A single sample is the source of the 17 T cell receptor beta chains below, sequenced in a study of T cell changes during pregnancy in multiple sclerosis. Some clones are missing from TCRdb's copy, which holds only in-frame ones; the method was immunoSEQ multiplex PCR. Among approximately 30,000 clones listed, under 90% were seen once. Sample: CD4+ T cells from peripheral blood mononuclear cells, taken in the first trimester of pregnancy. The source is a female donor in good health, enrolled as a control in a pregnancy study.

The chain combines TRBV7-8 with TRBJ1-3; D remains unclear. V was clipped by 5 bases and J by 2 bases, with 10 bases between them. This CDR3 region has 14 residues. Germline CDR1 is SGHVS and CDR2 is FQNEAQ. CDR3 sequence (DNA): TGTGCCAGCAGCCCCGTCAGGACTGGAAACACCATATATTTT. Translating it yields CASSPVRTGNTIYF. The entire variable domain, with the rest obtained from reference TRBV7-8 and TRBJ1-3, is as follows: GAGVSQSPRYKVAKRGQDVALRCDPISGHVSLFWYQQALGQGPEFLTYFQNEAQLDKSGLPSDRFFAERPEGSVSTLKIQRTQQEDSAVYLCASSPVRTGNTIYFGEGSWLTVV.

This chain links TRBV5-5 with TRBJ2-6, with 8 bases aligning to TRBD1. CDR1 is SGHKS, CDR2 YYEKEE, per germline (reference sequence). The CDR3 spans 17 residues. J lost 3 bases, V lost 5 bases, and 10 bases had no gene match. The chain's CDR3 is CASSPETGVVGANVLTF. For the CDR3, the DNA is TGTGCCAGCAGTCCTGAGACAGGGGTTGTTGGGGCCAACGTCCTGACTTTC.

This clone ranks as medium-sized. The chain recombines TRBV7-2 with TRBJ2-3; perhaps TRBD2 as D (6 bases). Germline CDR1 and CDR2: SGHTA and FQGNSA. CDR3 size: 15 residues. Trimming removed 1 base at V and 1 base at J, with 9 bases between. CDR3 sequence (DNA): TGTGCCAGCAGCTTAGGTTGGGGGGGCACAGATACGCAGTATTTT. Amino acid sequence: CASSLGWGGTDTQYF.

The chain combines TRBV4-2 with TRBJ1-2, with D perhaps matching TRBD1 (5 bases). Germline V gene sequence: CDR1 LGHNA, CDR2 YNFKEQ. The germline V and J ends were trimmed by 0 bases and 7 bases, with 15 bases remaining between them. This CDR3 is 15 amino acids long. The CDR3 nucleotides read TGTGCCAGCAGCCAAGATCCTGGCAGGGTAGGTGGCTACACCTTC. As protein: CASSQDPGRVGGYTF.

The chain carries TRBV5-4 and TRBJ2-2; D remains unclear. CDR1 SGHNT and CDR2 YYREEE come from the germline V gene (reference sequence). Trimming stripped 0 bases from V and 1 base from J, with 10 bases between. This CDR3 contains 16 residues. CDR3 residues: CASSLGAKQNTGELFF. In DNA, the CDR3 is TGTGCCAGCAGCTTGGGAGCGAAGCAGAACACCGGGGAGCTGTTTTTT.

In regard to this clone: One end of the junction fails to match germline, which may point to a read error. The chain carries TRBV5-1 and TRBJ2-5; 16 nucleotides agree with TRBD2. This CDR3 comprises 16 residues. Per germline, CDR1 SGHRS and CDR2 YFSETQ. The DNA of the CDR3 is TGCGCCAGCAGCGCAACGTCCGGGACTAGCGGGGGGGCCCGTCACTTC. Its protein is CASSATSGTSGGARHF.

This clone was seen a few times. The genes are TRBV11-3 and TRBJ2-1; tentative D call: TRBD2 (7 bases). This CDR3 has 14 residues. CDR1 and CDR2 from the germline V gene are SGHNT and YENEEA. Trimming shortened V by 1 base and J by 7 bases, and 11 bases separated the two germline ends. The CDR3 nucleotides are TGTGCCAGCAGCTTAGGGGGGGGCAGGAATGAGCAGTTCTTC. It specifies CASSLGGGRNEQFF.

The chain couples TRBV7-9 to TRBJ2-1, with TRBD1 identical over 12 bases. V lost 5 bases to trimming and J lost 9 bases; unmatched junction nucleotides: 8. This CDR3 region has 15 residues. Germline V gene lookup returns CDR1 SEHNR and CDR2 FQNEAQ (reference sequence). The CDR3 region is CASSDRGQGAIEQFF. CDR3 nucleotide sequence: TGTGCCAGCAGCGATCGGGGACAGGGGGCCATTGAGCAGTTCTTC. The full variable domain, with the rest looked up from reference TRBV7-9 and TRBJ2-1, is DTGVSQNPRHKITKRGQNVTFRCDPISEHNRLYWYRQTLGQGPEFLTYFQNEAQLEKSRLLSDRFSAERPKGSFSTLEIQRTEQGDSAMYLCASSDRGQGAIEQFFGPGTRLTVL.

The gene calls are TRBV30 and TRBJ2-7, with D possibly TRBD2 on 5 matching bases. The CDR3 contains 14 residues. The V gene lost 1 base and the J gene lost 13 bases, with 23 bases spanning the gap. Germline CDR1 and CDR2: GTSNPN and SVGIG (reference sequence). The CDR3 DNA reads TGTGCCTGGAGTGGTGGAGGATCTCTAAGGATTCCCTACTTC. Translation: CAWSGGGSLRIPYF.

The V gene is TRBV14, the J gene TRBJ2-5; possible D gene TRBD2, 5 bases. V lost 1 base to trimming and J lost 6 bases, with 21 bases between them. This CDR3 spans 17 amino acids. Germline CDR1 SGHDN, CDR2 FVKESK. The CDR3 DNA is TGTGCCAGCAGCCAAGGCGTCGGAACTAGTCCGCGGAAGACCCAGTACTTC. It translates to CASSQGVGTSPRKTQYF.

The CDR3: CASSPNDQGGGETQYF. CDR3 nucleotide sequence: TGTGCCAGCTCACCGAACGACCAGGGAGGAGGGGAGACCCAGTACTTC. This chain connects TRBV18 to TRBJ2-5; D possibly corresponds to TRBD2 (6 bases). V was pared by 3 bases and J by 5 bases, with 19 bases between. There are 16 residues in the CDR3. CDR1 is KGHSH, CDR2 LQKENI, per germline.

The CDR3 DNA follows: TGTGCCAGTAGTACTAGCACAGATACGCAGTATTTT. This gives the protein CASSTSTDTQYF. V is TRBV18 and J is TRBJ2-3; D unclear. Germline V gene sequence: CDR1 KGHSH, CDR2 LQKENI. Trimming cost V 9 bases and J 0 bases, with 7 bases left between them. The CDR3 consists of 12 residues. The whole variable domain, remainder taken from reference TRBV18 and TRBJ2-3, is NAGVMQNPRHLVRRRGQEARLRCSPMKGHSHVYWYRQLPEEGLKFMVYLQKENIIDESGMPKERFSAEFPKEGPSILRIQQVVRGDSAAYFCASSTSTDTQYFGPGTRLTVL.

The rearrangement uses TRBV5-1 and TRBJ1-6; D is uncertain. Germline CDR1 SGHRS, CDR2 YFSETQ. This CDR3 is 16 amino acids long. The ends were cut back, 4 bases at V and 3 bases at J, with 14 bases in the middle. The CDR3 DNA reads TGCGCCAGCAGCCCCGAAACCGTCAGCTATAATTCACCCCTCCACTTT. Translated, it gives CASSPETVSYNSPLHF.

J is TRBJ2-1 and V is TRBV7-8; 8 positions match TRBD2. J gave up 6 bases and V 5 bases, and 15 bases lay outside the gene matches. The CDR3 sequence is 17 residues long. Germline V gene lookup returns CDR1 SGHVS and CDR2 FQNEAQ. The CDR3 reads CASSLTQAAGDTNEQFF. CDR3 bases: TGTGCCAGCAGCCTCACCCAGGCAGCGGGGGATACCAATGAGCAGTTCTTC.

The gene calls are TRBV10-2 and TRBJ2-1, with 10 bases identical to TRBD2. Germline V lookup: CDR1 WSHSY, CDR2 SAAADI. This CDR3 comprises 17 residues. V trimming: 6 bases; J trimming: 6 bases; junction bases outside the gene matches: 14. This chain's CDR3 is CASRGTSAGLGVNEQFF. The CDR3 DNA is TGCGCCAGCAGGGGGACTAGCGCGGGATTGGGGGTCAATGAGCAGTTCTTC.

The chain carries TRBV10-1 and TRBJ2-4; 15 nucleotides agree with TRBD2. The CDR3 runs to 17 residues. Germline trimming cut 6 bases from V and 0 bases from J; bases unmatched to any gene: 3. CDR1 and CDR2 from the germline V gene are WNHNN and SYGVQD (reference sequence). CDR3 residues: CASSRTSGREAKNIQYF. In DNA, the CDR3 is TGCGCCAGCAGCCGGACTAGCGGGAGGGAAGCCAAAAACATTCAGTACTTC.

The rearrangement uses TRBV6-5 and TRBJ2-2, with 11 bases lining up with TRBD2. V shed 2 bases and J 13 bases; nucleotides not matched to a gene: 6. The CDR3 has 14 amino acids. The V gene's germline CDR1 is MNHEY and CDR2 SVGAGI. The CDR3 reads CASSYRLAGPPLFF. The CDR3 DNA reads as TGTGCCAGCAGTTACCGACTAGCGGGGCCTCCGCTGTTTTTT.